The present T cell receptor beta chain was sequenced within a study of blood T cell repertoires in COVID-19 (TCRdb year 2020). Concerning the study at large: The collaborator samples originated in the United States, Italy and Spain and spanned the acute and convalescent phases of COVID-19. Samples came from the ongoing ImmuneRACE study (first 160 participants) plus 1,254 subjects from 6 global collaborators. A freely available public database, intended as a resource for researchers studying the immune response to SARS-CoV-2, is where the repertoires were released. Subjects who had been exposed to COVID-19, were actively infected with it, or had recovered from it provided the deeply sampled blood TCRbeta repertoires that made up the dataset. Sample metadata almost always included a de-identified subject ID, COVID-19 status, age in years and sex. The material from the prospective study consisted of cDNA or gDNA derived from T cells, B-cell-depleted T cells, or PBMCs. HLA class I and class II types, where available, came from metadata supplied by the sample provider rather than from assay-based typing.

With regard to this clone: Its antigen target is currently unknown. No base quality values were provided; no much bigger clone lies one nucleotide off.

The immunoSEQ Assay, a bias-controlled multiplex PCR, was used to amplify TCRbeta CDR3 regions from genomic DNA. Per the source publication's procedure: The number of nucleated cells in each sample was estimated from the amplification of reference gene primers within the assay. To quantify the absolute abundance of each unique TCRbeta CDR3 rearrangement, sequence reads were collapsed and filtered. For each sample, productive Simpson clonality was calculated as the square root of Simpson's diversity index across productive rearrangements. TCRdb holds this immuneACCESS table with in-frame rearrangements only. Some clones are missing; in checked studies, unresolved V genes explain under half, and the rest has no known cause. The V and J calls and clone size are taken from that table; D and trimming were inferred from the DNA. This sample has about 75,000 clones in its table, and 87% of those were observed once. The ten largest account for around 6.7% of the sample.

Study-wide conclusions, independent of this receptor: How much clinical and demographic metadata was included differed by source and by participant, and the metadata was provided uncurated.

Each collaborating institution followed its own protocols to collect whole blood in K2EDTA tubes. For TCRbeta analysis, collaborators shipped samples as frozen whole blood, isolated PBMCs, or DNA extracted from either of those sample types. At the junction V is shortened by 0 bases and J by 0 bases; bases outside the gene matches: 7. CDR1 and CDR2, looked up from the germline V gene, are MGHRA and YSYEKL. The CDR3 measures 18 amino acids from cysteine to phenylalanine. Of all the DNA, just the CDR3 is kept, 54 bases in frame from base 1. The chain is encoded by TRBV4-1 joined to TRBJ1-5, and 8 junction bases match TRBD1. Specimen: peripheral blood. This TCR was sampled from a woman between 45 and 60 years old with acute or convalescent COVID-19. The CDR3 loop reads CASSQEPTGDLSNQPQHF. In nucleotide form, the sequence is TGCGCCAGCAGCCAAGAGCCGACAGGGGATCTTAGCAATCAGCCCCAGCATTTT.